Sequencing of this TCR beta chain was carried out in a study of T cells in Graves' hyperthyroidism and ophthalmopathy. V lost 6 bases to trimming and J lost 0 bases; unmatched junction nucleotides: 8. The CDR3 length is 14 residues. CDR1 is DFQATT, CDR2 SNEGSKA, per germline (reference sequence). RNA transcripts served as the template for amplifying TCR beta CDR3 regions. The HTBI primer set was used in a first-round RT-PCR of the TCR CDR3. Each CDR3 protein gets one entry after TCRdb re-called the multiplex PCR reads with MiXCR. The table includes fewer than 550,000 distinct CDR3 sequences, roughly 24% detected once. Fresh peripheral blood, 7.5 to 10 ml of it, supplied the PBMCs.

The material sequenced was blood. This chain links TRBV20-1 with TRBJ2-7; 7 bases map to TRBD2. The receptor's source is a woman aged 25 to 39 with Graves' ophthalmopathy. For the CDR3, the DNA is TGCAGTGCCCAATCCGGGACTAACTCCTACGAGCAGTACTTC. It specifies CSAQSGTNSYEQYF.